This T cell receptor beta chain is drawn from a study of shared clonotypes between healthy human individuals. General study findings and limits: How much donors shared clonotypes was expected to be affected by sequencing depth.

The germline V and J ends were trimmed by 8 bases and 4 bases, with 11 bases remaining between them. The CDR3 covers 13 residues. CDR1 is MNHEY and CDR2 is SVGAGI in the germline V gene. Using immunoSEQ multiplex PCR, the repertoire was profiled, and TCRdb retains in-frame clones only, with some absent. The table lists about 1.5 million clones, under 99% of them singletons. Points on this clone: Its specificity is not known.

In the CD4+ fraction, cells were divided into CD45RA+ naive and CD45RA-negative memory subsets. This chain uses TRBV6-5 with TRBJ2-2; D uncertain. The TCR was taken from a man younger than 40 in good health. The sample consisted of naive CD4+ T cells sorted from blood. Subset described: CD45RA+ positively selected. CDR3 loop: CASGVEFTGELFF. For the CDR3, the DNA is TGTGCCAGCGGGGTAGAATTCACCGGGGAGCTGTTTTTT.